This T cell receptor beta chain was recorded in a study of beta chain features in type 1 diabetes. Points from the study as a whole: Among patients with Type 1 diabetes, TCRB CDR3s were moderately but significantly shorter in every one of the four CD4+ subsets. A potential influence of HLA type upon TCRB rearrangement remained unresolved herein. Healthy donors had naive, central memory and Treg TCRB repertoires that appeared less similar than those seen among patients.

A remark on this clone: The antigen is not known.

TCRB transcripts that were expressed got sequenced, as all of the isolated RNA had been reverse transcribed. Produced via immunoSEQ multiplex PCR; TCRdb's table is partial and in-frame only. The table shows 240,000 or so clones, with 68% occurring only once. Sort purity for all populations was recorded as exceeding 98%. The ends were cut back, 5 bases at V and 1 base at J, with 15 bases in the middle. This CDR3 contains 15 residues. CDR1 and CDR2 from the germline V gene are SGHDT and YYEEEE. This chain uses TRBV5-6 with TRBJ1-1; D uncertain. This sequence was found in a man aged 30 to 45 in good health. Sequencing was done on a sample of naive CD4+ T cells from blood. The CDR3 DNA reads TGTGCCAGCAGAGCAGACCTCCGGGAGAACACTGAAGCTTTCTTT. Its protein product is CASRADLRENTEAFF.